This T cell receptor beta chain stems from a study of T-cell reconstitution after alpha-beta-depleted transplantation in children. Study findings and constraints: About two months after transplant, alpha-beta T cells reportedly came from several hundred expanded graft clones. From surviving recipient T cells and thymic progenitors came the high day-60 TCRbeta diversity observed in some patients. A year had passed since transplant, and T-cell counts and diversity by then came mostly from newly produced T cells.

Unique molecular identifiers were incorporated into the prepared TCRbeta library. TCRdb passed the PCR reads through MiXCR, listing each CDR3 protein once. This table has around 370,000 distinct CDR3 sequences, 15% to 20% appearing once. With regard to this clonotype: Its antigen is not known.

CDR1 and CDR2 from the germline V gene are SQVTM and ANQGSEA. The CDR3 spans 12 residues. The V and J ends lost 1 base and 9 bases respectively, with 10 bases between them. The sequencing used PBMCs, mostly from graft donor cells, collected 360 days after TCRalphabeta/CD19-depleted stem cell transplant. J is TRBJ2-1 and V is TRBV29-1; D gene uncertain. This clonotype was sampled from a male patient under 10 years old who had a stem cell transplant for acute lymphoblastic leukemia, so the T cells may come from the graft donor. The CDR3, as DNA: TGCAGCGTTGAAGCCGTAGAACGTGAGCAGTTCTTC. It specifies CSVEAVEREQFF.